What follows are 10 T cell receptor beta chains derived from one specimen sequenced in a study of blood T cell repertoires in COVID-19. Produced via immunoSEQ multiplex PCR; TCRdb's table is partial and in-frame only. The table records about 400,000 clones, about 89% of them present only once. Sequencing was performed on peripheral blood. The receptors come from a young woman with acute or convalescent COVID-19.

The chain uses TRBV9 and TRBJ2-3; D possibly corresponds to TRBD1 (5 bases). Germline CDR1 is SGDLS and CDR2 is YYNGEE. V lost 4 bases to trimming and J lost 0 bases, with 15 bases between them. CDR3 size: 16 residues. CDR3 coding DNA: TGTGCCAGCAGCCCCACCTCCGCAGGGAGCACAGATACGCAGTATTTT. As protein: CASSPTSAGSTDTQYF.

There are a few counts of this clone. The limits of the CDR3 on the DNA are not certain, so only TCRdb's listed CDR3 is given. V usage is TRBV2 and J usage is TRBJ1-6. Germline V lookup: CDR1 SNHLY, CDR2 FYNNEI. The CDR3 length equals 14 residues, ends included. The CDR3 region is CASILVSGGSPLHF.

This chain uses TRBV3-1 (or the pseudogene TRBV3-2) with TRBJ1-6, with no clear D. Trimming shortened V by 3 bases and J by 9 bases, and 6 bases separated the two germline ends. Germline V lookup: CDR1 LGHDT, CDR2 YNNKEL (reference sequence). The CDR3 extends over 12 amino acids. The CDR3 spells CASSHYFSPLHF. The CDR3 DNA is TGTGCCAGCAGCCATTACTTTTCACCCCTCCACTTT.

This clone appeared a single time. The chain is built from TRBV5-1 and TRBJ2-3; D is ambiguous. Germline V gene lookup returns CDR1 SGHRS and CDR2 YFSETQ. The CDR3 length is 12 residues. V lost 4 bases and J 2 bases, leaving 5 bases between the germline ends. The CDR3: CASSPNTDTQYF. The CDR3 coding sequence is TGCGCCAGCAGCCCAAACACAGATACGCAGTATTTT.

The V and J genes are TRBV10-3 and TRBJ2-1; TRBD2 aligns across 15 bases. The V segment lost 2 bases and the J segment 6 bases; nucleotides outside the gene matches: 8. Germline CDR1 reads ENHRY; CDR2 reads SYGVKD. The CDR3 sequence is 18 residues long. Here the CDR3 DNA reads TGTGCCATCAGTGAGGGACTAGCGGGGGGGCTTACAGGCAATGAGCAGTTCTTC. This codes for CAISEGLAGGLTGNEQFF.

The chain employs TRBV18 and TRBJ1-5, with 7 bases fitting TRBD1. Germline trimming cut 4 bases from V and 7 bases from J; bases unmatched to any gene: 7. Germline V gene lookup returns CDR1 KGHSH and CDR2 LQKENI. The CDR3 extends over 14 amino acids. The CDR3 DNA follows: TGTGCCAGCTCACACTCAGGGGGTTTGCAGCCCCAGCATTTT. Translated, it gives CASSHSGGLQPQHF.

The V gene is TRBV30, the J gene TRBJ1-6; 8 bases match TRBD1. Germline lookup yields CDR1 GTSNPN and CDR2 SVGIG (reference sequence). This CDR3 is 13 amino acids long. Trimming removed 6 bases from V and 6 bases from J; junction bases left unmatched: 4. CDR3 sequence: CACWTGLNSPLHF. The DNA of the CDR3 is TGTGCCTGCTGGACAGGGCTTAATTCACCCCTCCACTTT.

A few counts support this clone. The genes are TRBV9 and TRBJ1-1; D remains ambiguous. Trimming took 4 bases from V and 0 from J, leaving 16 bases between them. From germline, CDR1 is SGDLS and CDR2 YYNGEE. The CDR3 spans 16 residues. The CDR3 is CASSPRRKSMNTEAFF. CDR3 coding DNA: TGTGCCAGCAGCCCGCGGCGGAAGAGCATGAACACTGAAGCTTTCTTT.

The chain is built from TRBV6-6 and TRBJ1-6, with unresolved D. Trimming removed 5 bases from V and 0 bases from J, with 17 bases in between. Germline V gives CDR1 MNHNY, CDR2 SVGAGI (reference sequence). The length of the CDR3 is 18 residues. The CDR3 protein is CASSPQASSSSYNSPLHF. The CDR3 region has the DNA TGTGCCAGCAGTCCCCAAGCGAGCAGCAGCTCCTATAATTCACCCCTCCACTTT.

As concerns this clone: Other DNA sequences of this sample code for an identical CDR3. The rearrangement uses TRBV15 and TRBJ1-1; D ambiguous. The CDR3 length is 16 residues. Trimming removed 0 bases at V and 0 bases at J, with 11 bases between. Germline loops: CDR1 LNHNV, CDR2 YYDKDF (reference sequence). The CDR3 DNA is TGTGCCACCAGCAGAGATCTCGGGGTCATGAACACTGAAGCTTTCTTT. Translating it yields CATSRDLGVMNTEAFF.